The present TCR beta chain was sequenced within a study of blood T cell repertoires in COVID-19. The wider study: COVID-19 samples, acute and convalescent, were from the United States, Italy and Spain.

V lost 5 bases and J lost 4, with 20 bases in between. CDR3 length: 16 residues. The germline gives CDR1 SGHVS, CDR2 FQNEAQ. Clones were read by immunoSEQ multiplex PCR, and TCRdb kept only the in-frame ones, dropping some. The sample lists roughly 250,000 clones, 85% to 90% occurring once. Sequenced material: PBMCs or T cells enriched from blood (not recorded which). This receptor was obtained from a man aged 35 to 55 who had recovered from COVID-19. This chain uses TRBV7-8 with TRBJ1-2; D unclear. CDR3 sequence reads: CASSLGGGFYGYGYTF. CDR3 nucleotide sequence: TGTGCCAGCAGCCTAGGTGGCGGATTTTATGGCTATGGCTACACCTTC.